This T cell receptor beta chain originates from a study of control samples from healthy donors and cancer patients. Trimming shortened V by 1 base and J by 10 bases, and 10 bases separated the two germline ends. The CDR3 extends over 12 amino acids. Germline V lookup: CDR1 MDHEN, CDR2 SYDVKM. This clone has just a few counts. Sequenced by immunoSEQ multiplex PCR; TCRdb stores in-frame clones only, minus some. The repertoire holds 100,000 to 150,000 clones, with 85% to 90% as singletons. This sequence joins TRBV28 and TRBJ1-1, with a tentative D call TRBD1 (5 bases). Sequencing was carried out using PBMCs. The TCR sequence derives from a man aged 50-59 years with head and neck cancer. The CDR3 DNA sequence: TGTGCCAGCAGTTTATTCCGGGGCACAGCTTTCTTT. Its protein is CASSLFRGTAFF.